These 32 T cell receptor beta chains came from one sample sequenced in a study of T cell repertoires in cytomegalovirus infection. TCRdb redid the calling of the reads with MiXCR, one entry per CDR3 protein. This repertoire shows about half a million distinct CDR3 sequences, 33% found once; its top ten account for roughly 15%. Their antigens remain unidentified. Sequenced material: cultured PBMCs, taken from culture after CMV antigen stimulation. These receptors were collected from a human donor in good health (CMV status not recorded). Some clones in this sample may be carry-over from other donors' samples.

This chain joins TRBV7-2 and TRBJ2-7; D gene unclear. CDR1 and CDR2 from the germline V gene are SGHTA and FQGNSA. This CDR3 has 16 amino acids. Deletions cut 4 bases from V and 3 bases from J, with 19 bases between. The CDR3 DNA sequence: TGTGCCAGCAGCTCCGGTCTGAGGATCGACATCTACGAGCAGTACTTC. It yields the protein CASSSGLRIDIYEQYF.

The genes are TRBV12-5 and TRBJ2-3; TRBD1 or TRBD2 may be the D gene (5 bases each). From germline, CDR1 is LGHNT and CDR2 FRNRAP. The CDR3 has 18 amino acids. Trimming left V 2 bases short and J 4 bases short, with 22 bases between. CDR3 coding DNA: TGTGCTAGTGGTTTGATGGTGAGTGGGGGACGTTCGGCAGATACGCAGTATTTT. It translates to CASGLMVSGGRSADTQYF.

This clonotype was observed a handful of times. The chain recombines TRBV4-1 with TRBJ2-1, with 7 nucleotides matching TRBD2. V was pared by 4 bases and J by 10 bases, with 13 bases of the junction left unmatched. The CDR3 contains 15 residues. Germline CDR1 is MGHRA and CDR2 is YSYEKL. The CDR3 nucleotides are TGCGCCAGCAGCCTCCAGACTAGCTCGGTGGGGGAGCAGTTCTTC. This encodes CASSLQTSSVGEQFF.

V is TRBV6-1 and J is TRBJ2-5; 9 bases are a match to TRBD1. V lost 9 bases, J lost 2 bases, and 28 bases stayed unmatched. This CDR3 spans 21 amino acids. Germline CDR1 and CDR2: MNHNS and SASEGT. CDR3 residues: CARTGGGLLSGPTLFQETQYF. The CDR3 nucleotides are TGTGCCAGAACAGGGGGCGGTTTACTCTCCGGCCCCACTTTATTTCAAGAGACCCAGTACTTC.

The chain recombines TRBV4-1 with TRBJ1-1; D gene unclear. Trimming removed 4 bases at V and 2 bases at J, with 17 bases between. Germline V gene lookup returns CDR1 MGHRA and CDR2 YSYEKL. The length of the CDR3 is 16 residues. The chain's CDR3 is CASSPREGVRNTEAFF. CDR3 coding DNA: TGCGCCAGCAGCCCCCGGGAGGGAGTCCGAAACACTGAAGCTTTCTTT.

The V gene is TRBV20-1, the J gene TRBJ2-1; D is uncertain. The V gene lost 0 bases and the J gene lost 0 bases, with 9 bases spanning the gap. The CDR3 is 15 residues long. The germline CDR1 and CDR2 sequences are DFQATT and SNEGSKA (reference sequence). The CDR3 sequence is CSARDRYSSYNEQFF. The CDR3 nucleotides read TGCAGTGCTAGAGATCGTTATAGCTCCTACAATGAGCAGTTCTTC.

The chain recombines TRBV7-2 with TRBJ2-5; TRBD1 might be the D (5 bases). Trimming stripped 1 base from V and 6 bases from J, with 9 bases between. The CDR3 sequence is 13 residues long. Germline V gene sequence: CDR1 SGHTA, CDR2 FQGNSA. The chain's CDR3 is CASSLERQQTQYF. DNA of the CDR3: TGTGCCAGCAGCTTAGAGCGACAGCAGACCCAGTACTTC.

The V gene is TRBV11-2, the J gene TRBJ1-6, with D tentatively TRBD1 (5 bases). The length of the CDR3 is 15 residues. Germline lookup yields CDR1 SGHAT and CDR2 FQNNGV. The V and J ends lost 7 bases and 9 bases respectively, with 19 bases between them. The CDR3 DNA is TGTGCCAGCACTCGCCTCGGGGGATTTGGTTCACCCCTCCACTTT. Translated, it gives CASTRLGGFGSPLHF.

This clonotype was seen just once. The gene calls are TRBV2 and TRBJ2-2; possibly TRBD1 or TRBD2 for D (5 bases each). The V and J ends lost 6 bases and 2 bases respectively, with 10 bases between them. This CDR3 has 14 amino acids. CDR1 is SNHLY, CDR2 FYNNEI, per germline. In DNA form, the CDR3 reads TGTGCCAGCAGGCCCGGGACCAACACCGGGGAGCTGTTTTTT. It yields the protein CASRPGTNTGELFF.

This clonotype turned up a few times. V gene TRBV6-2 or TRBV6-3 combines with J gene TRBJ2-7; D perhaps matches TRBD1 (5 bases). The CDR3 consists of 13 residues. CDR1 is MNHEY and CDR2 is SVGEGT in the germline V gene. Between the trimmed V and J ends, which lost 0 bases and 2 bases, there was a span of 5 bases. The chain's CDR3 is CASSYSDTYEQYF. The CDR3 coding sequence is TGTGCCAGCAGTTACTCGGACACCTACGAGCAGTACTTC.

The CDR3 DNA is TGTGCCAGCAGCCTCCTAACGGAGCAGTACGTC. Translated: CASSLLTEQYV. The J gene is TRBJ2-7, the V gene TRBV7-2; D unclear. CDR3 length: 11 amino acids. In germline, CDR1 is SGHTA, CDR2 FQGNSA. The germline V and J ends were trimmed by 5 bases and 7 bases, with 9 bases remaining between them.

This clonotype appeared a few times. J is TRBJ2-1 and V is TRBV6-2 or TRBV6-3; either TRBD1 or TRBD2 may supply D (6 bases each). The V gene's germline CDR1 is MNHEY and CDR2 SVGEGT. The CDR3 runs to 16 residues. The V end was cut by 2 bases, the J end by 6 bases, with 17 bases between. The CDR3 sequence is CASSYGVDRRGNEQFF. The CDR3 nucleotides read TGTGCCAGCAGTTACGGGGTTGACAGGAGGGGCAATGAGCAGTTCTTC.

This chain's CDR3 is CASNPQGGGTGELFF. The CDR3 DNA reads as TGTGCCAGCAATCCCCAGGGCGGGGGCACCGGGGAGCTGTTTTTT. The chain carries TRBV6-5 and TRBJ2-2; 7 positions match TRBD2. The CDR3 loop spans 15 amino acids. From germline, CDR1 is MNHEY and CDR2 SVGAGI. V trimming: 7 bases; J trimming: 4 bases; junction bases outside the gene matches: 9.

This clonotype was seen only a few times. The chain joins TRBV28 to TRBJ2-5; 15 bases agree with TRBD2. Per germline, CDR1 MDHEN and CDR2 SYDVKM. The length of the CDR3 is 17 residues. The trim removed 8 bases at V and 0 bases at J, leaving 7 bases unmatched. This CDR3 reads CASRGLAGGPDQETQYF. DNA of the CDR3: TGTGCCAGCCGGGGACTAGCGGGAGGCCCAGACCAAGAGACCCAGTACTTC.

This clonotype was counted only a few times. The gene calls are TRBV7-2 and TRBJ1-5; D not resolved. This CDR3 comprises 14 residues. Germline loops: CDR1 SGHTA, CDR2 FQGNSA. Trimming cost V 2 bases and J 7 bases, with 12 bases left between them. The CDR3 loop reads CASSLNSPRQPQHF. DNA for the CDR3: TGTGCCAGCAGCTTAAACAGCCCCAGGCAGCCCCAGCATTTT.

This clonotype was counted a few times. The chain combines TRBV7-9 with TRBJ2-7; D unresolved. V lost 3 bases, J lost 5 bases, and 26 bases lay in between. The germline V gene has CDR1 SEHNR and CDR2 FQNEAQ (reference sequence). The CDR3 has 18 residues. Here the CDR3 reads CASSFPPDGPETLDEQYV. The CDR3 nucleotides read TGTGCCAGCAGCTTTCCCCCGGACGGCCCAGAAACCCTCGACGAGCAGTACGTC.

This clonotype was seen a few times. The chain has TRBV6-1 and TRBJ2-7, with no clear D. The V and J ends lost 3 bases and 3 bases respectively, with 6 bases between them. The CDR3 has 12 residues. Germline CDR1 MNHNS, CDR2 SASEGT. The CDR3 sequence: CASSDRDYEQYF. The DNA for the CDR3 is TGTGCCAGCAGTGACAGAGACTACGAGCAGTACTTC.

The rearrangement uses TRBV19 and TRBJ2-1, with D perhaps TRBD2 (5 bases). The CDR3 is 14 residues long. The V end lost 6 bases, the J end lost 4 bases, and 13 bases lay between the germline ends. Germline-derived CDR1 and CDR2 are LNHDA and SQIVND (reference sequence). The CDR3 DNA reads as TGTGCCAGTAGGTTGGGAGCCCCGTACAATGAGCAGTTCTTC. Residues: CASRLGAPYNEQFF.

The chain has TRBV24-1 and TRBJ1-1; D is perhaps TRBD1 (6 bases). Trimming removed 5 bases at V and 3 bases at J, with 12 bases between. The germline V gene encodes CDR1 KGHDR and CDR2 SFDVKD. The CDR3 loop spans 14 amino acids. Here the CDR3 DNA reads TGTGCCACCAGTGGTACAGGGCCAGACACTGAAGCTTTCTTT. It is translated as CATSGTGPDTEAFF.

V and J are TRBV9 and TRBJ2-1; 13 bases map to TRBD2. The CDR3 length is 16 residues. Unmatched junction bases numbered 7, after V lost 3 bases and J lost 7 bases. The germline gives CDR1 SGDLS, CDR2 YYNGEE. The CDR3 nucleotides read TGTGCCAGCAGCGCACTAGCGGGAGGGCCTAGTAATGAGCAGTTCTTC. Its translation is CASSALAGGPSNEQFF.

This clonotype was observed a handful of times. The rearrangement joins TRBV4-1 to TRBJ1-4; D is undetermined. Germline V gene lookup returns CDR1 MGHRA and CDR2 YSYEKL. V was pared by 4 bases and J by 4 bases, with 10 bases between. The CDR3 is 14 residues long. CDR3 loop: CASSRPDLNEKLFF. The DNA for the CDR3 is TGCGCCAGCAGCCGACCGGACCTTAATGAAAAACTGTTTTTT.

The chain joins TRBV6-2 or TRBV6-3 to TRBJ2-3, with 14 bases matching TRBD2. V gave up 4 bases and J gave up 3 bases; unmatched junction bases: 6. This CDR3 contains 17 residues. In germline, CDR1 is MNHEY, CDR2 SVGEGT. The CDR3: CASSSRRTSGRTDTQYF. The CDR3 bases are TGTGCCAGCAGTTCGCGGCGGACTAGCGGGAGGACAGATACGCAGTATTTT.

V usage is TRBV24-1 and J usage is TRBJ1-1; no definite D call. The CDR3 contains 13 residues. CDR1 KGHDR and CDR2 SFDVKD come from the germline V gene. V dropped 5 bases and J dropped 3 bases, with 9 bases sitting between them. In DNA form, the CDR3 reads TGTGCCACCAGTGTCAAAGGCGACACTGAAGCTTTCTTT. This codes for CATSVKGDTEAFF.

Here the CDR3 reads CASSLRDRGTGANVLTF. The CDR3, as DNA: TGTGCCAGCAGTCTCCGGGACAGGGGGACTGGGGCCAACGTCCTGACTTTC. This chain joins TRBV27 and TRBJ2-6, with 11 bases that match TRBD1. Germline V gives CDR1 MNHEY, CDR2 SMNVEV (reference sequence). The CDR3 has 17 amino acids. Unmatched junction bases numbered 5, after V lost 5 bases and J lost 2 bases.

CDR3 loop: CASSLGTSGRLEQFF. The CDR3 nucleotides read TGTGCCAGCAGCTTAGGGACTAGCGGGAGACTTGAGCAGTTCTTC. J is TRBJ2-1 and V is TRBV7-2, with 13 bases aligning to TRBD2. V lost 1 base to trimming and J lost 9 bases; unmatched junction nucleotides: 3. The CDR3 covers 15 residues. Germline lookup yields CDR1 SGHTA and CDR2 FQGNSA.

V and J are TRBV6-5 and TRBJ1-3, with D perhaps matching TRBD1 (6 bases). The CDR3 length is 13 residues. CDR1 is MNHEY, CDR2 SVGAGI, per germline. V was cut by 7 bases and J by 3 bases, with 10 bases left in between. Here the CDR3 DNA reads TGTGCCAGCAATCCGGGACATGGAAACACCATATATTTT. Protein: CASNPGHGNTIYF.

The chain joins TRBV19 to TRBJ2-5, with 12 positions matching TRBD2. V lost 8 bases to trimming and J lost 4 bases; unmatched junction nucleotides: 11. Germline V CDR1 and CDR2: LNHDA, SQIVND (reference sequence). The CDR3 is made up of 16 amino acids. This CDR3 reads CASRTLTSGSTETQYF. CDR3 nucleotides: TGTGCCAGTCGGACACTGACTAGCGGGAGTACAGAGACCCAGTACTTC.

This clonotype has a handful of counts. This rearrangement joins TRBV10-3 to TRBJ2-2; either TRBD1 or TRBD2 may fit D (6 bases each). The germline CDR1 and CDR2 sequences are ENHRY and SYGVKD. V lost 3 bases, J lost 8 bases, and 16 bases lay in between. There are 15 residues in the CDR3. The CDR3 here is CAISDQQGLEGELFF. CDR3 DNA sequence: TGTGCCATCAGTGACCAACAGGGACTGGAAGGGGAGCTGTTTTTT.

The rearrangement links TRBV24-1 to TRBJ1-1; TRBD1 is a possible D gene (5 bases). Germline lookup yields CDR1 KGHDR and CDR2 SFDVKD. This CDR3 has 13 amino acids. Trimming cost V 6 bases and J 5 bases, with 12 bases left between them. As DNA, the CDR3 is TGTGCCACCAGTTTGACTGGGGGAACTGAAGCTTTCTTT. Amino acid sequence: CATSLTGGTEAFF.

This clonotype was observed a handful of times. This rearrangement joins TRBV10-3 to TRBJ1-1, with D possibly TRBD1 on 5 matching bases. Trimming pared 11 bases from V and 0 bases from J, leaving 13 bases between. Per germline, CDR1 ENHRY and CDR2 SYGVKD. This CDR3 comprises 13 residues. CDR3 sequence (DNA): TGTGCCTTGTCCAGGGACTTGAACACTGAAGCTTTCTTT. Amino acid sequence: CALSRDLNTEAFF.

This clonotype has a count of ten or more. V gene TRBV6-1 combines with J gene TRBJ1-5, with a tentative D call TRBD1 (6 bases). The CDR3 extends over 11 amino acids. Trimming took off 8 bases at V and 8 bases at J, with 10 bases between the two ends. Looked up from germline, CDR1 is MNHNS and CDR2 is SASEGT. The DNA for the CDR3 is TGTGCCAGCGGCACAGGGAAGCCCCAGCATTTT. Protein sequence: CASGTGKPQHF.

This clonotype was counted a single time. This chain joins TRBV12-3 or TRBV12-4 and TRBJ1-4; 7 bases line up with TRBD1. V lost 6 bases, J lost 5 bases, and 9 bases stayed unmatched. The CDR3 is made up of 15 amino acids. The CDR3 here is CASRQNKQGNEKLFF. DNA for the CDR3: TGTGCCAGCAGGCAAAACAAACAGGGGAATGAAAAACTGTTTTTT.